The source of this T cell receptor (beta chain) is a study of CD4 and CD8 cells across lung adenocarcinoma regions. This clonotype was seen at least ten times. TCRdb redid the calling of the PCR reads with MiXCR, one entry per CDR3 protein. Altogether about 11,000 distinct CDR3 sequences are present, about 50% being singletons, with the ten largest covering roughly 33%. Samples came from patients with localized non-small cell lung adenocarcinoma. The CDR3 runs 13 residues. Germline CDR1 reads SGHVS; CDR2 reads FQNEAQ. J was trimmed by 5 bases and V by 3 bases; bases with no gene match: 3. The J gene is TRBJ2-7, the V gene TRBV7-8; 8 bases match TRBD1. This clonotype was obtained from a female donor with lung adenocarcinoma. The CD4 and CD8 labels of this study may be unreliable. The sample was CD8+ T cells from the center of a lung tumor. CDR3 in DNA: TGTGCCAGCAGCTTGGACAGGGTTGACGAGCAGTACTTC. The encoded protein is CASSLDRVDEQYF.